Shown below are 29 T cell receptor beta chains from a single sample sequenced in a study of shared clonotypes between healthy human individuals. Sequencing was performed with immunoSEQ multiplex PCR; in TCRdb, only in-frame clones are kept and a portion is missing. Counted here are 600,000 to 700,000 clones, 73% occurring once; the ten biggest clones make up around 1.8%. Sequencing input: memory CD4+ T cells sorted from blood. Noted subset: CD45RA-negative fraction. These receptor sequences come from a woman between 25 and 40 years old in good health.

The chain's CDR3 is CASSLKSWASEKLFF. The DNA for the CDR3 is TGTGCCAGCAGTTTAAAATCCTGGGCTTCTGAAAAACTGTTTTTT. The genes are TRBV28 and TRBJ1-4, with no clear D. Germline assignment: CDR1 MDHEN and CDR2 SYDVKM. V was shortened by 2 bases and J by 7 bases, with 14 bases between the two germline ends. The CDR3 totals 15 residues.

The rearrangement joins TRBV5-1 to TRBJ1-2, with D possibly TRBD1 on 5 matching bases. The CDR3 covers 15 residues. The V gene's germline CDR1 is SGHRS and CDR2 YFSETQ. V lost 5 bases to trimming and J lost 1 base, with 15 bases between them. In nucleotides, the CDR3 is TGCGCCAGCAGTTTGACAGTCAGCCATAACTATGGCTACACCTTC. This encodes CASSLTVSHNYGYTF.

This clone was seen just once. This chain connects TRBV9 to TRBJ2-3; TRBD2 agrees at 15 bases. This CDR3 spans 17 amino acids. The junction had 3 bases not matched to a gene; V was cut back by 0 bases and J by 4 bases. The germline gives CDR1 SGDLS, CDR2 YYNGEE. The CDR3 region has the DNA TGTGCCAGCAGCGTAGGGACTAGCGGGAGGGGGCCAGATACGCAGTATTTT. Protein: CASSVGTSGRGPDTQYF. Full variable domain (missing parts from reference TRBV9 and TRBJ2-3): DSGVTQTPKHLITATGQRVTLRCSPRSGDLSVYWYQQSLDQGLQFLIQYYNGEERAKGNILERFSAQQFPDLHSELNLSSLELGDSALYFCASSVGTSGRGPDTQYFGPGTRLTVL.

This rearrangement joins TRBV5-4 to TRBJ2-3; TRBD2 matches 11 bases. From germline, CDR1 is SGHNT and CDR2 YYREEE (reference sequence). This CDR3 comprises 16 residues. V lost 4 bases and J lost 5; bases outside the gene matches: 9. As DNA, the CDR3 is TGTGCCAGCAGCACCCGACTAGCGGGAAAAGGAGATACGCAGTATTTT. This gives the protein CASSTRLAGKGDTQYF. The full variable domain, in which reference TRBV5-4 and TRBJ2-3 provide the parts outside the CDR3, is ETGVTQSPTHLIKTRGQQVTLRCSSQSGHNTVSWYQQALGQGPQFIFQYYREEENGRGNFPPRFSGLQFPNYSSELNVNALELDDSALYLCASSTRLAGKGDTQYFGPGTRLTVL.

The CDR3 loop is CASSRNTGELFF. As DNA, the CDR3 is TGTGCCAGCAGTCGGAACACCGGGGAGCTGTTTTTT. The rearrangement uses TRBV27 and TRBJ2-2; D ambiguous. Germline loops: CDR1 MNHEY, CDR2 SMNVEV (reference sequence). V was cut by 5 bases and J by 1 base, with 2 bases left in between. The CDR3 is 12 amino acids.

This clone has just a few counts. The chain joins TRBV2 to TRBJ2-7; D might be TRBD1 or TRBD2, each matching 5 bases. Germline loops: CDR1 SNHLY, CDR2 FYNNEI. The CDR3 totals 13 residues. V lost 6 bases and J 7 bases, leaving 16 bases between the germline ends. The CDR3 DNA reads as TGTGCCAGCAGGGTTTCATGGGACGGAGAGCAGTACTTC. It codes for CASRVSWDGEQYF.

V usage is TRBV5-1 and J usage is TRBJ1-3, with D unresolved. The V end was cut by 4 bases, the J end by 0 bases, with 11 bases between. Per the germline V gene, CDR1 is SGHRS and CDR2 is YFSETQ. CDR3 length equals 15 residues. CDR3 nucleotides: TGCGCCAGCAGCCCGGAAATAAACTCTGGAAACACCATATATTTT. It encodes CASSPEINSGNTIYF.

The gene calls are TRBV6-5 and TRBJ2-7; no definite D call. Between the trimmed V and J ends, which lost 0 bases and 6 bases, there was a span of 15 bases. This CDR3 is 15 amino acids long. CDR1 and CDR2 from the germline V gene are MNHEY and SVGAGI. CDR3 DNA sequence: TGTGCCAGCAGTTACTCTTGGGAATGGGATTCCGAGCAGTACTTC. This translates into CASSYSWEWDSEQYF.

This sequence joins TRBV2 and TRBJ1-1, with D uncertain. This CDR3 has 13 residues. V lost 2 bases and J 5 bases, leaving 9 bases between the germline ends. The V gene's germline CDR1 is SNHLY and CDR2 FYNNEI. CDR3 amino acids: CASSERAVTEAFF. CDR3 DNA sequence: TGTGCCAGCAGTGAAAGAGCCGTTACTGAAGCTTTCTTT.

The chain joins TRBV15 to TRBJ1-2, with a weak D call TRBD1 (5 bases). This CDR3 is built from 15 residues. Germline lookup yields CDR1 LNHNV and CDR2 YYDKDF (reference sequence). Trimming took off 0 bases at V and 3 bases at J, with 11 bases between the two ends. CDR3 in amino acids: CATSRDQDSYYGYTF. In DNA form, the CDR3 reads TGTGCCACCAGCAGAGATCAAGACAGTTACTATGGCTACACCTTC.

The rearrangement links TRBV7-2 to TRBJ2-7; D not resolved. Germline V CDR1 and CDR2: SGHTA, FQGNSA. This CDR3 is built from 14 residues. V lost 0 bases and J 5 bases, leaving 11 bases between the germline ends. CDR3 in DNA: TGTGCCAGCAGCTTAGCTTTCCCAGTCAACGAGCAGTACTTC. Translated: CASSLAFPVNEQYF. Drawing the rest from reference TRBV7-2 and TRBJ2-7, the complete variable domain is GAGVSQSPSNKVTEKGKDVELRCDPISGHTALYWYRQSLGQGLEFLIYFQGNSAPDKSGLPSDRFSAERTGGSVSTLTIQRTQQEDSAVYLCASSLAFPVNEQYFGPGTRLTVT.

V usage is TRBV6-5 and J usage is TRBJ2-1; TRBD2 aligns across 8 bases. The CDR3 has 16 amino acids. The V and J ends lost 1 base and 13 bases, in that order; junction bases with no gene match: 15. Germline values: CDR1 MNHEY, CDR2 SVGAGI. CDR3 residues: CASSYWLAGRIREQFF. In DNA, the CDR3 is TGTGCCAGCAGTTACTGGCTAGCGGGCAGGATCCGAGAACAGTTCTTC.

The chain carries TRBV29-1 and TRBJ1-2, with D hard to call. Trimming left V 6 bases short and J 5 bases short, with 13 bases between. This CDR3 contains 12 residues. Germline CDR1 reads SQVTM; CDR2 reads ANQGSEA. CDR3 bases: TGCAGCGTAGGGAGGCTGGGGTATGGCTACACCTTC. The encoded protein is CSVGRLGYGYTF.

This clone was observed at least ten times. The J gene is TRBJ1-2, the V gene TRBV25-1; D unresolved. This CDR3 comprises 11 residues. Germline lookup yields CDR1 MGHDK and CDR2 SYGVNS. V gave up 0 bases and J gave up 7 bases, with 3 bases separating them. The CDR3 region is CASSEYGGYTF. The DNA of the CDR3 is TGTGCCAGCAGTGAATATGGTGGCTACACCTTC.

J is TRBJ2-3 and V is TRBV28; D possibly uses TRBD1 or TRBD2 (5 bases each). V gave up 5 bases and J gave up 6 bases, with 12 bases separating them. CDR1 and CDR2 (germline): MDHEN, SYDVKM. This CDR3 has 13 residues. CDR3 coding DNA: TGTGCCAGCAGTGATCAGGGACCCGATACGCAGTATTTT. Its protein product is CASSDQGPDTQYF.

The rearrangement joins TRBV5-4 to TRBJ1-3; weak D call: TRBD1 (6 bases). V was clipped by 4 bases and J by 0 bases, with 8 bases between them. The germline gives CDR1 SGHNT, CDR2 YYREEE (reference sequence). CDR3 length: 14 amino acids. The CDR3 DNA reads TGTGCCAGCAGCGTGACAGGCTCTGGAAACACCATATATTTT. This translates into CASSVTGSGNTIYF.

This clone was observed a handful of times. The rearrangement uses TRBV4-1 and TRBJ1-4, with 7 bases matching TRBD1. The CDR3 is made up of 17 amino acids. The germline V gene encodes CDR1 MGHRA and CDR2 YSYEKL. V trimming: 5 bases; J trimming: 4 bases; junction bases outside the gene matches: 13. The CDR3 region is CASSTPQRQGINEKLFF. Here the CDR3 DNA reads TGCGCCAGCAGCACCCCCCAACGACAGGGTATTAATGAAAAACTGTTTTTT.

The CDR3 spells CASKDGGYSNQPQHF. In DNA, the CDR3 is TGTGCCAGCAAAGACGGAGGGTATAGCAATCAGCCCCAGCATTTT. This chain connects TRBV2 to TRBJ1-5, with unresolved D. Per germline, CDR1 SNHLY and CDR2 FYNNEI. V was cut by 7 bases and J by 0 bases, with 13 bases left in between. This CDR3 is built from 15 residues.

The rearrangement links TRBV5-1 to TRBJ2-2, with TRBD1 matching 10 bases. Losses at the gene ends were 10 bases for V and 7 bases for J; bases not matched to a gene: 13. CDR1 is SGHRS and CDR2 is YFSETQ in the germline V gene. The CDR3 is 15 residues long. DNA of the CDR3: TGCGCCTGCAAGGCGGGACAGGGGCTAATCGGGGAGCTGTTTTTT. It yields the protein CACKAGQGLIGELFF.

The chain is built from TRBV27 and TRBJ1-5; D remains unclear. The V end was cut by 4 bases, the J end by 7 bases, with 23 bases between. The germline V gene has CDR1 MNHEY and CDR2 SMNVEV (reference sequence). The CDR3 has 17 residues. The CDR3 protein is CASSSPGHRVEIQPQHF. The DNA of the CDR3 is TGTGCCAGCAGTTCGCCGGGCCACAGAGTAGAGATACAGCCCCAGCATTTT.

The sample holds one count of this clone. V gene TRBV5-4 combines with J gene TRBJ1-3; D is unresolved. Germline-derived CDR1 and CDR2 are SGHNT and YYREEE (reference sequence). This CDR3 spans 13 amino acids. V was shortened by 0 bases and J by 2 bases, with 3 bases between the two germline ends. DNA for the CDR3: TGTGCCAGCAGCTTGGAAACTGGAAACACCATATATTTT. Its translation is CASSLETGNTIYF.

The J gene is TRBJ1-1, the V gene TRBV4-1, with D possibly TRBD1 on 6 matching bases. The ends were cut back, 4 bases at V and 1 base at J, with 19 bases in the middle. CDR3 size: 17 residues. CDR1 MGHRA and CDR2 YSYEKL come from the germline V gene. The CDR3, as DNA: TGCGCCAGCAGCCGAGTGTTGGAAGACAGGTCGAACACTGAAGCTTTCTTT. Translated: CASSRVLEDRSNTEAFF.

Regarding this clone: The sample holds other DNA sequences that translate to the same CDR3. The V call is TRBV19, the J call TRBJ2-5; no clear D gene. Germline V gene sequence: CDR1 LNHDA, CDR2 SQIVND (reference sequence). The V gene lost 3 bases and the J gene lost 1 base, with 6 bases spanning the gap. This CDR3 has 13 amino acids. The CDR3 DNA is TGTGCCAGTAGTATGGGTACCCAAGAGACCCAGTACTTC. Translated: CASSMGTQETQYF.

This chain links TRBV7-3 with TRBJ2-1; 8 nucleotides align to TRBD2. The V gene's germline CDR1 is SGHTA and CDR2 FQGTGA. V gave up 1 base and J gave up 0 bases; unmatched junction bases: 8. The CDR3 extends over 18 amino acids. The CDR3 region has the DNA TGTGCCAGCAGCTTAATGCCGTCCGGGAGGGACTCCTACAATGAGCAGTTCTTC. It yields the protein CASSLMPSGRDSYNEQFF.

The rearrangement joins TRBV5-4 to TRBJ2-3; D is perhaps TRBD1 or TRBD2 (5 bases each). The V end was cut by 7 bases, the J end by 10 bases, with 16 bases between. The germline gives CDR1 SGHNT, CDR2 YYREEE (reference sequence). The CDR3 extends over 12 amino acids. In nucleotides, the CDR3 is TGTGCCAGCTCACAACCGGGACGGCCGCAGTATTTT. Protein product: CASSQPGRPQYF. Supplemented by reference TRBV5-4 and TRBJ2-3, the full variable domain reads ETGVTQSPTHLIKTRGQQVTLRCSSQSGHNTVSWYQQALGQGPQFIFQYYREEENGRGNFPPRFSGLQFPNYSSELNVNALELDDSALYLCASSQPGRPQYFGPGTRLTVL.

This clone is a singleton in its sample. The J gene is TRBJ1-5, the V gene TRBV9; a weak D match, TRBD1 (6 bases). This CDR3 spans 15 amino acids. Germline CDR1 is SGDLS and CDR2 is YYNGEE. The ends were cut back, 3 bases at V and 4 bases at J, with 14 bases in the middle. The DNA for the CDR3 is TGTGCCAGCAGCGAAACCGGGACACGGAATCAGCCCCAGCATTTT. This encodes CASSETGTRNQPQHF. The full variable domain, in which reference TRBV9 and TRBJ1-5 provide the parts outside the CDR3, is DSGVTQTPKHLITATGQRVTLRCSPRSGDLSVYWYQQSLDQGLQFLIQYYNGEERAKGNILERFSAQQFPDLHSELNLSSLELGDSALYFCASSETGTRNQPQHFGDGTRLSIL.

V and J are TRBV4-2 and TRBJ1-3, with D perhaps matching TRBD1 (6 bases). CDR1 and CDR2 from the germline V gene are LGHNA and YNFKEQ. V was clipped by 4 bases and J by 0 bases, with 10 bases between them. CDR3 size: 15 residues. This CDR3 is CASSPGGNSGNTIYF. In nucleotides, the CDR3 is TGTGCCAGCAGCCCGGGGGGCAACTCTGGAAACACCATATATTTT.

J is TRBJ1-2 and V is TRBV5-4, with 7 bases matching TRBD1. This CDR3 has 15 residues. From germline, CDR1 is SGHNT and CDR2 YYREEE (reference sequence). The junction had 12 bases not matched to a gene; V was cut back by 4 bases and J by 6 bases. CDR3 sequence reads: CASSARATGQHGYTF. The CDR3 DNA follows: TGTGCCAGCAGCGCTCGTGCGACAGGGCAGCATGGCTACACCTTC.

The gene calls are TRBV9 and TRBJ2-1; D may be TRBD2 (6 bases). Trimming took off 3 bases at V and 4 bases at J, with 17 bases between the two ends. The germline V gene encodes CDR1 SGDLS and CDR2 YYNGEE. This CDR3 comprises 16 residues. CDR3: CASSALSSGTYNEQFF. The CDR3 bases are TGTGCCAGCAGCGCACTTAGTAGCGGAACATACAATGAGCAGTTCTTC.